This T cell receptor beta chain comes out of a study of regulatory T cells in long-lasting Graves disease (dated by TCRdb to 2020 to 2023). In terms of the full investigation: In the newly diagnosed Graves' disease group, patients had been taking antithyroid drugs for less than 3 months. Persistent Graves' disease patients were compared with newly diagnosed Graves' disease patients by peripheral blood TCR sequencing and RNA sequencing. The study took place in China and was registered as a clinical trial. A total of roughly 33 samples underwent TCR sequencing: some 13 from persistent and about 20 from newly diagnosed Graves' disease patients.

Taken with the paper, the label for time point translates to: newly diagnosed GD, antithyroid drugs for less than 3 months. RNA was extracted from PBMCs in TRIzol for both TCR sequencing and RNA sequencing. The diagnosis of Graves' disease was made according to American Thyroid Association guidelines. Patients for the study were recruited at an endocrinology department in Xi'an, China. Each patient gave about 10 milliliters of peripheral blood, collected in an EDTA anticoagulant tube. Ficoll Paque Plus density gradient separation was used to isolate PBMCs, and no further T cell sorting was performed. RNA quality was checked with an Agilent 2100 Bioanalyzer and agarose gel, and concentration with a NanoDrop 2000. Broad study findings and their caveats: Patients with persistent disease shared more public clonotypes (approximately 2,500) than newly diagnosed patients did (approximately 990). Preferential use of TRBV28, TRBJ1-2 and TRBJ2-5 was observed in persistent disease, whereas TRBV20-1 and TRBJ2-1 were favored in newly diagnosed disease. Only peripheral blood was studied, because thyroid tissue, the primary lesion, was inaccessible. Sequencing and analysis were limited to the TCR beta chain. Lower TCR Shannon entropy and fewer highly expanded clones were observed in persistent Graves' disease patients than in newly diagnosed patients, which suggested clonal expansion. As a limitation, the authors acknowledged that the small sample size may reduce accuracy.

This clonotype has at least ten counts. Its antigen remains unidentified. No clone much larger than this one lies a single base away; base qualities are absent. CDR1 SGHVS and CDR2 FQNEAQ were looked up in the germline V gene. From the cysteine up to the phenylalanine, the CDR3 has a length of 17 residues. Just the 51-base CDR3 DNA is kept, in frame starting at base 1. The V end gives up 5 bases and the J end 6 bases, leaving 15 bases in the junction not matched to a gene. Libraries were built with multiplex PCR. Sequencing was carried out with an Illumina HiSeq 4000. iRepertoire HTBI primers and Arm-PCR amplification of CDR3 regions were used to construct TCR beta libraries. Gel purification was performed on PCR products prior to sequencing. The original pipeline was this. A total of 62 TRBV and some 15 TRBJ segments were identified across samples and were used for gene usage analysis of CDR3 amino acid clonotypes. COPE and FqMerger were used to merge the filtered high-quality paired reads into contigs. BLAST was used to align contigs to IMGT TRBV, TRBD and TRBJ reference genes, with CDR3 defined following IMGT. Any clonotype with a frequency above 0.1% was counted as a highly expanded clone. Shannon entropy was used to measure repertoire diversity, and the Gini coefficient was used to measure V-J evenness. Public clonotypes were defined as clonotypes shared by more than one individual. The public reads were run again by TCRdb, first through fastp at Q25 and then through MiXCR, and only productive beta chains were kept. Every entry covers one CDR3 protein and lists the most common genes and DNA from its rows. TCRdb's processing, not the authors' own work, is the source of the V and J calls. Within this sample are 400,000 to 500,000 distinct CDR3 sequences, with 15% of them counted one time only. The ten largest account for approximately 16% of the sample.

In addition, the sample was reused for a study of T cells in Graves' hyperthyroidism and ophthalmopathy. That second publication adds: A patient counted as having stable Graves' hyperthyroidism if no progression to ophthalmopathy occurred over 18 months of follow-up. Hyperthyroidism patients were aged 18 to 65 years and newly diagnosed, with disease duration of less than 2 months. The study excluded patients with uncontrolled infections, other autoimmune diseases, pregnancy or lactation. Diagnoses were based on clinical symptoms, serum thyroxine and TRAb, thyroid ultrasound and orbital computed tomography. A first-round RT-PCR of the TCR CDR3 used the HTBI primer set with the Qiagen OneStep RT-PCR kit. Most expanded thyroid clonotypes (frequency above 0.001) were also detected in blood, a finding suggesting that blood repertoires may reflect thyroid immune responses. A model built on a 13 V-J signature distinguished ophthalmopathy from stable hyperthyroidism, reaching about 88% sensitivity and around 81% specificity in cross-validation and 80%/75% in testing. In validation, the model predicted progression to ophthalmopathy with about 71% sensitivity and approximately 74% specificity, a median of approximately 6.7 months before onset. TCR V-J signatures able to tell the groups apart were searched for in a discovery cohort of 90 to 100 patients, of whom around 43 had Graves' ophthalmopathy and about 60 had stable Graves' hyperthyroidism. Whether ophthalmopathy could be predicted prospectively was tested in an independent validation cohort made up of approximately 19 hyperthyroidism patients plus 17 patients who later progressed to ophthalmopathy. For training and testing, the 100 or so patients in the discovery cohort were randomly divided in a 7:3 ratio. Thyroid tissue and blood T-cell repertoires from more than 5 Graves' hyperthyroidism patients were also compared in the study. Following sampling, methimazole starting at 30 mg daily was given to hyperthyroidism patients, and high-dose intravenous methylprednisolone was given to ophthalmopathy patients. The libraries were constructed in a second round of multiplex PCR and then size-selected and purified. Libraries were sequenced paired-end with 100 bp reads on an Illumina HiSeq2000. SOAPnuke was used to process the raw data, with reads discarded if the reads contained adapters or uncalled bases, had a mean Phred below 15, or lacked an exact constant-primer or identifier match. COPE v1.2.5 was used to merge high-quality paired reads, and clonotypes were defined as unique nucleotide sequences. MiTCR v1.1 was used to align clonotypes to the IMGT TRBV, TRBD and TRBJ reference segments. Analysis was restricted to V-J combinations with a frequency above 0.0001, which covered 98% to 99.2% of repertoires. The TCS score was defined as F50 (clonal expansion) divided by E x V (chaos), with BLOSUM62-based TCRdist calculated between CDR3 peptides within each V-J. Welch's t-statistics and random forest reduced several hundred V-J features to fewer than 15, which were used in a naive Bayes classifier (R e1071). No statistical method was used to set the sample size in advance, and investigators knew the group allocation. The paper describes TCR Vbeta CDR3 sequencing of 135 peripheral blood samples, made up of about 40 ophthalmopathy patients, around 78 hyperthyroidism patients and 17 progressor patients.

Specimen: peripheral blood mononuclear cells (PBMCs), collected at new diagnosis, from a patient treated with antithyroid drugs. The receptor was derived from a woman aged 25 to 39 with Graves disease. Donor details come from another sample of the same person, matched by shared clones. The chain is made from TRBV7-8 and TRBJ2-1, and 8 junction bases match TRBD2. CDR3 loop: CASSPNTGLAGGNEQFF. The bases are TGTGCCAGCAGCCCAAACACCGGTCTAGCGGGCGGCAATGAGCAGTTCTTC.